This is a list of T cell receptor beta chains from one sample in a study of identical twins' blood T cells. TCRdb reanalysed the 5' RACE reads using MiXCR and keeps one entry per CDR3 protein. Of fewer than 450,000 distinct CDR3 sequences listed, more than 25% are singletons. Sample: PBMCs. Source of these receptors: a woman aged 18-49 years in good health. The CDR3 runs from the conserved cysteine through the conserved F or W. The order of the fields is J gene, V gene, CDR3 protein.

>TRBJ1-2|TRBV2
CASKGGFYGYTF
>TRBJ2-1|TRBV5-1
CASSSKTSGSYEQFF
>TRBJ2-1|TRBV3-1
CASSPSRSEQFF
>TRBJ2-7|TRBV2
CASSVLSGGSYEQYF
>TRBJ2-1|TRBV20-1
CSASPLGRSYNEQFF
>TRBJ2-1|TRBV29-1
CSVEGGALNNEQFF
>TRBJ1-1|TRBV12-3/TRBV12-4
CASRIQVNTEAFF
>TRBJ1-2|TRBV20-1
CSARDFGTGTGYTF
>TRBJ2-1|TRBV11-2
CASGILAGVYNEQFF
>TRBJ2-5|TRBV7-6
CASSLFQGQETQYF
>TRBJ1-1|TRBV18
CASSPANLAEAFF
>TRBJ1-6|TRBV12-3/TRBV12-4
CASSLQGANSPLHF
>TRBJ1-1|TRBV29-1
CSVEEGSNTEAFF
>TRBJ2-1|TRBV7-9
CATKGGISYNEQFF
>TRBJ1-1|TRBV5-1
CASSFRTLNTEAFF
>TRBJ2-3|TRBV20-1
CSARSLAANTDTQYF
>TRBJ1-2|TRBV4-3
CASSQQYGGYTF
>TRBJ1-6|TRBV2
CASSPREQGNSPLHF
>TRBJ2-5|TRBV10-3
CAISQTGSAGLVETQYF
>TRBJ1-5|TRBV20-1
CSATSGQINQPQHF
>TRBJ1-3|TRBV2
CASSEGGARSGNTIYF
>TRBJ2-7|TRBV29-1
CSVEGDWSSYEQYF
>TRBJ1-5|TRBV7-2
CASTTNVNQPQHF
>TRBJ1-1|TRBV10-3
CAIRDEIGKTEAFF
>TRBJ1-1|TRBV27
CASSPSDSLTEAFF
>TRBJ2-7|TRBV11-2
CASSSEGAPTYEQYF
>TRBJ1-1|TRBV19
CASSIDSPNTEAFF
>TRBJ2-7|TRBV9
CASSVESSYEQYF